This TCR beta chain emerged from a study of T cells in Graves' hyperthyroidism and ophthalmopathy. As for the study in general: Peripheral blood was secured at the point of initial diagnosis, before any treatment. Study results and caveats: Classification by a 13 V-J model distinguished ophthalmopathy from stable hyperthyroidism.

Authors of the study amplified TCR beta CDR3 regions from RNA transcripts. Initially, a first-round RT-PCR of the TCR CDR3 employed the HTBI primer set. TCRdb ran MiXCR on the multiplex PCR reads and lists one entry per CDR3 protein. The repertoire holds hundreds of thousands of distinct CDR3 sequences, approximately 20% seen once, with 47% in the top ten. As to this clonotype: No antigen is known for it.

V dropped 5 bases and J dropped 8 bases, with 13 bases sitting between them. This CDR3 is built from 13 residues. Looked up from germline, CDR1 is LNHDA and CDR2 is SQIVND (reference sequence). Clinicians diagnosed patients from clinical symptoms, serum thyroxine and TRAb, thyroid ultrasound and orbital computed tomography. The V call is TRBV19, the J call TRBJ1-5, with TRBD1 as a possible D gene (5 bases). The sample taken for sequencing was blood. The receptor was derived from a man aged 35 to 55 with Graves' ophthalmopathy. As DNA, the CDR3 is TGTGCCAGTAGTTATGGGGCCCGGGAGCCCCAGCATTTT. It encodes CASSYGAREPQHF.